This passage covers 27 T cell receptor beta chains from one sample sequenced in a study of blood T cell repertoires in COVID-19. Some clones are missing from TCRdb's copy, which holds only in-frame ones; the method was immunoSEQ multiplex PCR. The table has 200,000 to 300,000 clones, just over 85% seen once. Sequenced sample: PBMCs or T cells enriched from blood (not recorded which). These TCRs come from a man in his forties who had recovered from COVID-19.

This chain connects TRBV4-3 to TRBJ1-6; D perhaps matches TRBD1 (5 bases). Per germline, CDR1 LGHNA and CDR2 YSLEER. The CDR3 is 15 amino acids. V was shortened by 0 bases and J by 7 bases, with 10 bases between the two germline ends. CDR3 coding DNA: TGCGCCAGCAGCCAAGATCTCAGGGTGAATTCACCCCTCCACTTT. It specifies CASSQDLRVNSPLHF.

This clone was seen ten or more times. This chain links TRBV5-1 with TRBJ2-7, with 7 bases identical to TRBD2. Looked up from germline, CDR1 is SGHRS and CDR2 is YFSETQ. With 5 bases clipped from V and 6 bases from J, the junction kept 5 bases outside the gene matches. The CDR3 length is 12 residues. In DNA, the CDR3 is TGCGCCAGCAGTGGGGGGGAGGTCGAGCAGTACTTC. Translation gives CASSGGEVEQYF.

The chain has TRBV5-4 and TRBJ1-1; the match to TRBD1 covers 11 bases. Germline V CDR1 and CDR2: SGHNT, YYREEE (reference sequence). The ends lost 3 bases at V and 6 bases at J; junction bases unmatched: 19. CDR3 length equals 19 residues. CDR3: CASSSFGQGARLRVSEAFF. The CDR3, as DNA: TGTGCCAGCAGCTCCTTCGGACAGGGGGCGCGTTTAAGGGTCTCTGAAGCTTTCTTT. Filled out from reference TRBV5-4 and TRBJ1-1, the complete variable domain reads ETGVTQSPTHLIKTRGQQVTLRCSSQSGHNTVSWYQQALGQGPQFIFQYYREEENGRGNFPPRFSGLQFPNYSSELNVNALELDDSALYLCASSSFGQGARLRVSEAFFGQGTRLTVV.

The V gene is TRBV28, the J gene TRBJ2-1, with 12 nucleotides matching TRBD2. The J segment lost 8 bases and the V segment lost 6 bases, leaving 5 bases of the junction unmatched. The CDR3 spans 14 residues. Germline assignment: CDR1 MDHEN and CDR2 SYDVKM. In nucleotides, the CDR3 is TGTGCCAGCAGCAGGACTAGCGGGATCTATGAGCAGTTCTTC. As protein: CASSRTSGIYEQFF. The full variable domain, its missing parts supplied by reference TRBV28 and TRBJ2-1, is DVKVTQSSRYLVKRTGEKVFLECVQDMDHENMFWYRQDPGLGLRLIYFSYDVKMKEKGDIPEGYSVSREKKERFSLILESASTNQTSMYLCASSRTSGIYEQFFGPGTRLTVL.

The chain joins TRBV19 to TRBJ2-7; tentative D call: TRBD2 (6 bases). The germline V and J ends were trimmed by 7 bases and 6 bases, with 19 bases remaining between them. Looked up from germline, CDR1 is LNHDA and CDR2 is SQIVND (reference sequence). The CDR3 covers 14 residues. In DNA form, the CDR3 reads TGTGCCAGTACCTCAGCGGGCCGGTCGTCCGAGCAGTACTTC. This codes for CASTSAGRSSEQYF.

The chain combines TRBV3-1 (or the pseudogene TRBV3-2) with TRBJ2-3; D perhaps matches TRBD2 (5 bases). There are 15 residues in the CDR3. Trimming left V 2 bases short and J 6 bases short, with 15 bases between. In germline, CDR1 is LGHDT, CDR2 YNNKEL (reference sequence). The CDR3 loop reads CASSQRASYVDTQYF. In DNA, the CDR3 is TGTGCCAGCAGCCAACGTGCTAGCTACGTCGATACGCAGTATTTT.

The rearrangement uses TRBV30 and TRBJ2-7; tentatively, D is TRBD1 (6 bases). In germline, CDR1 is GTSNPN, CDR2 SVGIG (reference sequence). Trimming left V 0 bases short and J 6 bases short, with 12 bases between. The CDR3 totals 13 residues. The CDR3, as DNA: TGTGCCTGGAGTGTACGTGGGGGCGGCGAGCAGTACTTC. Its protein is CAWSVRGGGEQYF.

CDR3 DNA: TGTGCCATCAGTGAGAGGGGACAGGAAAACTATGGCTACACCTTC. Translation: CAISERGQENYGYTF. The rearrangement links TRBV10-3 to TRBJ1-2; 8 bases line up with TRBD1. This CDR3 contains 15 residues. V shed 2 bases, J shed 2 bases, and the junction held 4 bases outside the gene matches. Germline loops: CDR1 ENHRY, CDR2 SYGVKD.

The CDR3, as DNA: TGTGCCAGCAGCTTATCGGGGGGGGAGACCCAGTACTTC. Translated: CASSLSGGETQYF. This chain uses TRBV7-2 with TRBJ2-5; 8 positions match TRBD2. The J segment lost 5 bases and the V segment lost 2 bases, leaving 1 base of the junction unmatched. The CDR3 extends over 13 amino acids. Looked up from germline, CDR1 is SGHTA and CDR2 is FQGNSA.

V is TRBV10-3 and J is TRBJ1-2; D remains unclear. V shed 1 base and J shed 2 bases, with 14 bases lying between them. This CDR3 comprises 16 residues. In germline, CDR1 is ENHRY, CDR2 SYGVKD. CDR3: CAISEFGLTQNYGYTF. The CDR3 nucleotides read TGTGCCATCAGTGAGTTTGGACTTACCCAGAACTATGGCTACACCTTC.

This chain uses TRBV11-2 with TRBJ2-2; 12 bases fit TRBD1. Germline assignment: CDR1 SGHAT and CDR2 FQNNGV. There are 15 residues in the CDR3. Trimming removed 4 bases from V and 7 bases from J; junction bases left unmatched: 4. The CDR3 is CASSSGTGGFGELFF. In nucleotides, the CDR3 is TGTGCCAGCAGCTCGGGGACAGGGGGCTTCGGGGAGCTGTTTTTT.

Worth noting for this clone: One junction end does not reproduce the germline sequence, and a read error may be involved. The genes are TRBV7-8 and TRBJ1-5, with D possibly matching TRBD1 (6 bases). CDR1 is SGHVS, CDR2 FQNEAQ, per germline. This CDR3 contains 12 residues. The CDR3 nucleotides read TGTGCCAGCAGCTTCACAGGGTCAGGGCCCATTTTT. Translation: CASSFTGSGPIF.

This chain links TRBV9 with TRBJ1-3, with TRBD1 as a possible D gene (5 bases). Between the trimmed V and J ends, which lost 4 bases and 0 bases, there was a span of 11 bases. The germline V gene encodes CDR1 SGDLS and CDR2 YYNGEE. The CDR3 is 15 residues long. CDR3: CASSPPGLSGNTIYF. The CDR3 region has the DNA TGTGCCAGCAGCCCGCCAGGGCTCTCTGGAAACACCATATATTTT.

DNA of the CDR3: TGTGCCAGCAGCTGGAGCGGAGAGCAGTACTTC. It codes for CASSWSGEQYF. This chain uses TRBV5-6 with TRBJ2-7; maybe TRBD2 (5 bases). V was cut by 3 bases and J by 7 bases, with 8 bases left in between. Per germline, CDR1 SGHDT and CDR2 YYEEEE. The CDR3 totals 11 residues. Drawing the rest from reference TRBV5-6 and TRBJ2-7, the complete variable domain is DAGVTQSPTHLIKTRGQQVTLRCSPKSGHDTVSWYQQALGQGPQFIFQYYEEEERQRGNFPDRFSGHQFPNYSSELNVNALLLGDSALYLCASSWSGEQYFGPGTRLTVT.

The chain employs TRBV5-1 and TRBJ1-2; D is unresolved. The germline V gene has CDR1 SGHRS and CDR2 YFSETQ. The CDR3 extends over 13 amino acids. The V and J ends lost 2 bases and 4 bases respectively, with 9 bases between them. The CDR3 loop reads CASSFEGLYGYTF. CDR3 DNA: TGCGCCAGCAGCTTCGAGGGCCTCTATGGCTACACCTTC.

This sequence joins TRBV2 and TRBJ1-5, with 7 bases lining up with TRBD1. The CDR3 consists of 14 residues. Germline values: CDR1 SNHLY, CDR2 FYNNEI. Germline trimming cut 6 bases from V and 7 bases from J; bases unmatched to any gene: 9. The CDR3 DNA follows: TGTGCCAGCAGCCCCTTAGGGGGACAGCAGCCCCAGCATTTT. Translation gives CASSPLGGQQPQHF.

The J gene is TRBJ1-5, the V gene TRBV6-5, with TRBD1 matching 9 bases. J gave up 7 bases and V 6 bases, and 7 bases lay outside the gene matches. This CDR3 spans 14 amino acids. Germline CDR1 MNHEY, CDR2 SVGAGI. Here the CDR3 DNA reads TGTGCCAGCAGGGACAGGGGTAACCTCCAGCCCCAGCATTTT. It encodes CASRDRGNLQPQHF.

The rearrangement uses TRBV14 and TRBJ1-6; no reliable D call. The length of the CDR3 is 13 residues. Deletions cut 0 bases from V and 16 bases from J, with 13 bases between. Per the germline V gene, CDR1 is SGHDN and CDR2 is FVKESK. The CDR3 is CASSQEEGVSLHF. CDR3 coding DNA: TGTGCCAGCAGCCAAGAAGAGGGAGTGAGTCTCCACTTT. The entire variable domain, with the rest obtained from reference TRBV14 and TRBJ1-6, is as follows: EAGVTQFPSHSVIEKGQTVTLRCDPISGHDNLYWYRRVMGKEIKFLLHFVKESKQDESGMPNNRFLAERTGGTYSTLKVQPAELEDSGVYFCASSQEEGVSLHFGNGTRLTVT.

The CDR3 region is CASSPPLRLAKNIQYF. The CDR3, as DNA: TGTGCCAGCAGCCCCCCTTTGCGTCTAGCCAAAAACATTCAGTACTTC. The J gene is TRBJ2-4, the V gene TRBV7-9, with no clear D. Germline V gene sequence: CDR1 SEHNR, CDR2 FQNEAQ (reference sequence). V was cut by 5 bases and J by 0 bases, with 14 bases left in between. The CDR3 runs 16 residues.

The rearrangement links TRBV28 to TRBJ2-3, with D unresolved. Germline assignment: CDR1 MDHEN and CDR2 SYDVKM. The CDR3 loop spans 11 amino acids. With 6 bases removed from V and 6 bases from J, the gap between germline ends came to 7 bases. CDR3 amino acids: CASSHQDTQYF. The CDR3 DNA reads TGTGCCAGCAGCCACCAGGATACGCAGTATTTT.

V gene TRBV6-5 combines with J gene TRBJ2-1, with TRBD2 matching 12 bases. The CDR3 has 14 residues. Losses at the gene ends were 1 base for V and 8 bases for J; bases not matched to a gene: 0. Per the germline V gene, CDR1 is MNHEY and CDR2 is SVGAGI. The CDR3 DNA follows: TGTGCCAGCAGTTACTGGACTAGCGGGGATGAGCAGTTCTTC. Translation: CASSYWTSGDEQFF.

The V call is TRBV18, the J call TRBJ2-3; the match to TRBD2 covers 10 bases. J lost 0 bases, V lost 2 bases, and 11 bases had no gene match. CDR3 length equals 19 residues. CDR1 is KGHSH and CDR2 is LQKENI in the germline V gene. CDR3 amino acids: CASSPEIAGGHTSTDTQYF. CDR3 coding DNA: TGTGCCAGCTCACCAGAGATAGCGGGGGGACATACTAGCACAGATACGCAGTATTTT. The entire variable domain, with the rest obtained from reference TRBV18 and TRBJ2-3, is as follows: NAGVMQNPRHLVRRRGQEARLRCSPMKGHSHVYWYRQLPEEGLKFMVYLQKENIIDESGMPKERFSAEFPKEGPSILRIQQVVRGDSAAYFCASSPEIAGGHTSTDTQYFGPGTRLTVL.

This sequence joins TRBV4-2 and TRBJ2-3; TRBD2 agrees at 10 bases. J lost 4 bases, V lost 4 bases, and 17 bases had no gene match. This CDR3 comprises 19 residues. In germline, CDR1 is LGHNA, CDR2 YNFKEQ. The DNA of the CDR3 is TGTGCCAGCAGCCCAAATACCGGTCCCTTAGCGGGAGGCGCAGATACGCAGTATTTT. Amino acids: CASSPNTGPLAGGADTQYF.

As DNA, the CDR3 is TGTGCCAGCAGTGACGAGGTGGCGGGAGGTAGGGGCTCCTACAATGAGCAGTTCTTC. Residues: CASSDEVAGGRGSYNEQFF. The chain recombines TRBV6-4 with TRBJ2-1; 8 bases align to TRBD2. Trimming removed 2 bases from V and 0 bases from J; junction bases left unmatched: 12. From germline, CDR1 is MRHNA and CDR2 SNTAGT. This CDR3 has 19 residues.

V is TRBV27 and J is TRBJ2-6, with D maybe TRBD2 (5 bases). The V end lost 6 bases, the J end lost 3 bases, and 12 bases lay between the germline ends. CDR3 length equals 15 residues. Germline V lookup: CDR1 MNHEY, CDR2 SMNVEV (reference sequence). The CDR3, as DNA: TGTGCCAGCAGGAGATGGGCGGGTGGGGCCAACGTCCTGACTTTC. This codes for CASRRWAGGANVLTF.

In DNA form, the CDR3 reads TGTGCCAGCAGCTTGGTAGCGGGGGGCACAGATACGCAGTATTTT. Encoded protein: CASSLVAGGTDTQYF. This chain connects TRBV11-3 to TRBJ2-3; 9 nucleotides match TRBD2. Germline CDR1 SGHNT, CDR2 YENEEA. This CDR3 region has 15 residues. The junction had 2 bases not matched to a gene; V was cut back by 3 bases and J by 1 base.

The rearrangement uses TRBV7-6 and TRBJ1-1; D remains unclear. The CDR3 is made up of 13 amino acids. Trimming stripped 8 bases from V and 6 bases from J, with 16 bases between. The germline gives CDR1 SGHVS, CDR2 FNYEAQ. The CDR3 DNA is TGTGCCAGCTCTCACGGTCCCAACGCTGAAGCTTTCTTT. Residues: CASSHGPNAEAFF.